The 28 T cell receptor beta chains listed next were all sequenced from one sample in a study of identical twins. TCRdb fed the 5' RACE reads into MiXCR, producing one record per CDR3 protein. The data contain about 480,000 distinct CDR3 sequences, over 12% of them singletons. The same data also contributed to another study, on yellow fever vaccine responses in identical twins.

The sample was CD4+ T cells sorted from blood. These receptors all come from a woman aged 18-30 years in good health.

The chain couples TRBV7-2 to TRBJ2-2, with a weak D call TRBD1 (6 bases). The V and J ends lost 6 bases and 5 bases respectively, with 10 bases between them. This CDR3 spans 13 amino acids. Germline loops: CDR1 SGHTA, CDR2 FQGNSA. The CDR3 is CASRSQGTGELFF. The CDR3 nucleotides read TGTGCCAGCAGATCCCAGGGGACCGGGGAGCTGTTTTTT.

This rearrangement joins TRBV11-2 to TRBJ2-1; 13 bases are a match to TRBD2. The CDR3 loop spans 15 amino acids. Germline loops: CDR1 SGHAT, CDR2 FQNNGV. The V gene end was trimmed by 3 bases and the J gene end by 8 bases; junction bases not matched to a gene: 4. In DNA form, the CDR3 reads TGTGCCAGCAGCTTTACTAGCGGGGGGGCACATGAGCAGTTCTTC. Protein sequence: CASSFTSGGAHEQFF.

This clonotype has just a few counts. The chain recombines TRBV5-1 with TRBJ2-7; 7 bases agree with TRBD2. Per germline, CDR1 SGHRS and CDR2 YFSETQ. The length of the CDR3 is 17 residues. V shed 4 bases, J shed 4 bases, and the junction held 17 bases outside the gene matches. In DNA form, the CDR3 reads TGCGCCAGCAGCCCCGCGGGTAGAGCGGGGTATGTATACGAGCAGTACTTC. This gives the protein CASSPAGRAGYVYEQYF. The entire variable domain, with the rest obtained from reference TRBV5-1 and TRBJ2-7, is as follows: KAGVTQTPRYLIKTRGQQVTLSCSPISGHRSVSWYQQTPGQGLQFLFEYFSETQRNKGNFPGRFSGRQFSNSRSEMNVSTLELGDSALYLCASSPAGRAGYVYEQYFGPGTRLTVT.

This clonotype was picked up a small number of times. The chain uses TRBV12-3 or TRBV12-4 and TRBJ2-1, with 7 bases lining up with TRBD2. Losses at the gene ends were 1 base for V and 15 bases for J; bases not matched to a gene: 3. This CDR3 spans 11 amino acids. The CDR3 here is CASSLGGGWFF. CDR3 DNA: TGTGCCAGCAGTTTAGGGGGGGGGTGGTTCTTC.

This clonotype was counted at least ten times. The chain links TRBV21-1 to TRBJ2-5; TRBD1 is taken as the D call from the table, unchecked against the DNA. TRBV21-1 is an annotated pseudogene. The CDR3 length is 17 residues. The CDR3 sequence is CASSKVWLRQGEETQYF. The CDR3 DNA reads as TGTGCCAGCAGCAAAGTCTGGCTAAGACAGGGAGAGGAGACCCAGTACTTC.

Only a few counts were recorded for this clonotype. The V and J genes are TRBV2 and TRBJ2-2; 8 bases match TRBD2. With 7 bases clipped from V and 4 bases from J, the junction kept 11 bases outside the gene matches. Germline CDR1 and CDR2: SNHLY and FYNNEI. The length of the CDR3 is 16 residues. In DNA form, the CDR3 reads TGTGCCAGCAAGAGGCTTAGCGGGATCTCCACCGGGGAGCTGTTTTTT. It is translated as CASKRLSGISTGELFF.

This clonotype is a singleton in its sample. This may arise from a read error, as a much more abundant clone is one base away. The chain recombines TRBV4-3 with TRBJ2-3; possible D gene TRBD2, 5 bases. The CDR3 extends over 15 amino acids. Germline assignment: CDR1 LGHNA and CDR2 YSLEER. Trimming removed 1 base from V and 4 bases from J, with 12 bases in between. CDR3 sequence: CASSQVNPRADTQYF. The CDR3 region has the DNA TGCGCCAGCAGCCAAGTAAATCCGAGGGCAGATACGCAGTATTTT.

J is TRBJ2-7 and V is TRBV7-2; D possibly matches TRBD1 or TRBD2 (5 bases each). Germline values: CDR1 SGHTA, CDR2 FQGNSA. This CDR3 is 15 amino acids long. V was clipped by 1 base and J by 4 bases, with 14 bases between them. This CDR3 reads CASSLVNRDPYEQYF. The CDR3 nucleotides are TGTGCCAGCAGCTTAGTAAACCGGGACCCATACGAGCAGTACTTC.

This clonotype was seen more than once but under ten times. The chain carries TRBV7-2 and TRBJ2-1; no clear D. The CDR3 covers 14 residues. V lost 11 bases to trimming and J lost 0 bases, with 14 bases between them. Germline V gene sequence: CDR1 SGHTA, CDR2 FQGNSA. CDR3 bases: TGTGCCTACAAAACCCTCAGCTCCTACAATGAGCAGTTCTTC. Translating it yields CAYKTLSSYNEQFF.

This clonotype was seen only a few times. The chain couples TRBV4-2 to TRBJ2-5, with D hard to call. Germline CDR1 is LGHNA and CDR2 is YNFKEQ. This CDR3 has 14 residues. The V end lost 2 bases, the J end lost 2 bases, and 9 bases lay between the germline ends. The CDR3 loop is CASSQPAAQETQYF. The CDR3 nucleotides are TGTGCCAGCAGCCAACCGGCCGCACAAGAGACCCAGTACTTC.

The chain carries TRBV20-1 and TRBJ2-1; 13 bases match TRBD2. The CDR3 has 16 amino acids. V lost 5 bases and J lost 4; bases outside the gene matches: 8. In germline, CDR1 is DFQATT, CDR2 SNEGSKA (reference sequence). CDR3 bases: TGCAGTGCTGAGGGGGGGACTAGCGGGATTTACAATGAGCAGTTCTTC. Protein product: CSAEGGTSGIYNEQFF.

This clonotype appeared a few times. V and J are TRBV20-1 and TRBJ1-5, with no clear D. The germline V and J ends were trimmed by 6 bases and 0 bases, with 15 bases remaining between them. Germline assignment: CDR1 DFQATT and CDR2 SNEGSKA (reference sequence). The CDR3 contains 15 residues. CDR3 sequence: CSAQKDPYSNQPQHF. The CDR3 nucleotides are TGCAGTGCCCAGAAGGATCCTTATAGCAATCAGCCCCAGCATTTT.

The chain recombines TRBV3-1 with TRBJ2-3, with D perhaps matching TRBD2 (6 bases). V lost 1 base to trimming and J lost 10 bases, with 18 bases between them. CDR3 length: 15 residues. Germline CDR1 reads LGHDT; CDR2 reads YNNKEL (reference sequence). Written as DNA, the CDR3 is TGTGCCAGCAGCCAAGGTCTGGGGGGATTAGTATCGCAGTATTTT. The encoded protein is CASSQGLGGLVSQYF.

This chain uses TRBV20-1 with TRBJ2-3; 7 positions match TRBD1. The V segment lost 6 bases and the J segment 1 base; nucleotides outside the gene matches: 10. The germline V gene has CDR1 DFQATT and CDR2 SNEGSKA (reference sequence). The CDR3 covers 15 residues. The CDR3 region is CSAKRDSRGTDTQYF. CDR3 bases: TGCAGTGCCAAACGGGACAGTCGCGGCACAGATACGCAGTATTTT.

This clonotype came up many times. The gene calls are TRBV29-1 and TRBJ1-4, with D possibly matching TRBD1 (6 bases). Germline-derived CDR1 and CDR2 are SQVTM and ANQGSEA. The CDR3 spans 14 residues. V lost 6 bases and J lost 6, with 17 bases in between. The CDR3 DNA reads as TGCAGCGTGGGGGGGGGCATTGGAGATGAAAAACTGTTTTTT. Its protein product is CSVGGGIGDEKLFF.

This clonotype was observed a few times. The chain has TRBV2 and TRBJ1-4; unclear D gene. In germline, CDR1 is SNHLY, CDR2 FYNNEI. The germline V and J ends were trimmed by 5 bases and 7 bases, with 14 bases remaining between them. This CDR3 region has 14 residues. The CDR3 protein is CASSPRTVGEKLFF. CDR3 in DNA: TGTGCCAGCAGTCCTCGGACGGTTGGTGAAAAACTGTTTTTT.

V and J are TRBV15 and TRBJ1-1; 10 bases map to TRBD1. CDR3 length: 15 amino acids. J was trimmed by 4 bases and V by 0 bases; bases with no gene match: 2. From germline, CDR1 is LNHNV and CDR2 YYDKDF (reference sequence). This chain's CDR3 is CATSRDRTGGTEAFF. The CDR3 nucleotides read TGTGCCACCAGCAGAGATCGGACAGGGGGCACTGAAGCTTTCTTT.

This clonotype was seen more than once but under ten times. The J gene is TRBJ2-3, the V gene TRBV4-3; the D is unclear. This CDR3 spans 14 amino acids. Germline assignment: CDR1 LGHNA and CDR2 YSLEER. With 0 bases removed from V and 4 bases from J, the gap between germline ends came to 8 bases. The CDR3 loop reads CASSQDPRADTQYF. The CDR3 DNA reads TGCGCCAGCAGCCAAGACCCCCGCGCAGATACGCAGTATTTT.

Many counts were recorded for this clonotype. J is TRBJ2-3 and V is TRBV5-1; D perhaps matches TRBD1 (6 bases). The germline gives CDR1 SGHRS, CDR2 YFSETQ. The CDR3 covers 16 residues. The V gene lost 4 bases and the J gene lost 2 bases, with 17 bases spanning the gap. CDR3 DNA: TGCGCCAGCAGCCCTGGGGTGGGGGCCGACACAGATACGCAGTATTTT. This translates into CASSPGVGADTDTQYF.

In the case of this clonotype: Likely a read error: the CDR3 ends without its conserved phenylalanine or tryptophan. V is TRBV24-1 and J is TRBJ2-2; possibly TRBD2 for D (5 bases). CDR3 length: 17 amino acids. Germline lookup yields CDR1 KGHDR and CDR2 SFDVKD. Trimming took off 5 bases at V and 7 bases at J, with 22 bases between the two ends. CDR3 sequence: CATSGSFGERASGELFL. The CDR3 DNA sequence: TGTGCCACCAGTGGCTCCTTCGGGGAGAGGGCGAGCGGGGAGCTGTTTTTA.

V gene TRBV7-9 combines with J gene TRBJ1-1, with D perhaps TRBD1 (6 bases). The CDR3 is made up of 16 amino acids. The V end was cut by 5 bases, the J end by 0 bases, with 16 bases between. Per the germline V gene, CDR1 is SEHNR and CDR2 is FQNEAQ (reference sequence). The chain's CDR3 is CASSPDRYFVNTEAFF. Here the CDR3 DNA reads TGTGCCAGCAGCCCGGACAGATACTTTGTGAACACTGAAGCTTTCTTT.

This clonotype has ten or more counts. The chain carries TRBV29-1 and TRBJ2-7; D is uncertain. Trimming took 4 bases from V and 4 from J, leaving 11 bases between them. In germline, CDR1 is SQVTM, CDR2 ANQGSEA. The CDR3 has 12 amino acids. The CDR3 DNA sequence: TGCAGCGTTGTCCCCGGAACTTACGAGCAGTACTTC. This codes for CSVVPGTYEQYF.

This clonotype was detected only a few times. This rearrangement joins TRBV3-1 to TRBJ2-5, with a weak D call TRBD2 (6 bases). The germline gives CDR1 LGHDT, CDR2 YNNKEL (reference sequence). The CDR3 has 14 residues. Trimming removed 4 bases from V and 5 bases from J, with 14 bases in between. The CDR3 DNA sequence: TGTGCCAGCAGCCTCCGGGGAGGCTGGGAGACCCAGTACTTC. The encoded protein is CASSLRGGWETQYF.

There are a few counts of this clonotype. This sequence joins TRBV12-3 or TRBV12-4 and TRBJ1-5; D is unclear. V was cut by 9 bases and J by 4 bases, with 19 bases left in between. This CDR3 has 15 residues. CDR3 sequence reads: CASAGLSSRNQPQHF. The CDR3 bases are TGTGCCAGTGCCGGGCTCAGTTCACGAAATCAGCCCCAGCATTTT.

The chain employs TRBV3-1 and TRBJ1-4; D is possibly TRBD1 (5 bases). Germline V lookup: CDR1 LGHDT, CDR2 YNNKEL (reference sequence). The length of the CDR3 is 13 residues. V lost 11 bases and J lost 1, with 11 bases in between. The CDR3 region has the DNA TGTGCCGCTGCGGGGGGAACTAATGAAAAACTGTTTTTT. Translation: CAAAGGTNEKLFF. The full variable domain, its missing parts supplied by reference TRBV3-1 and TRBJ1-4, is DTAVSQTPKYLVTQMGNDKSIKCEQNLGHDTMYWYKQDSKKFLKIMFSYNNKELIINETVPNRFSPKSPDKAHLNLHINSLELGDSAVYFCAAAGGTNEKLFFGSGTQLSVL.

Many counts were recorded for this clonotype. This rearrangement joins TRBV27 to TRBJ2-1, with TRBD2 identical over 13 bases. CDR1 and CDR2 from the germline V gene are MNHEY and SMNVEV (reference sequence). The V segment lost 4 bases and the J segment 5 bases; nucleotides outside the gene matches: 11. The CDR3 covers 18 residues. The CDR3 loop reads CASSSTTGTSGVNNEQFF. The CDR3 nucleotides read TGTGCCAGCAGTTCCACTACAGGGACTAGCGGGGTGAACAATGAGCAGTTCTTC.

This clonotype turned up a few times. This chain joins TRBV28 and TRBJ1-5; D perhaps matches TRBD1 (6 bases). Trimming shortened V by 6 bases and J by 2 bases, and 14 bases separated the two germline ends. Germline CDR1 reads MDHEN; CDR2 reads SYDVKM. The CDR3 is 15 amino acids. The CDR3 protein is CASSSSGAGNQPQHF. The DNA of the CDR3 is TGTGCCAGCAGCTCTTCGGGGGCCGGCAATCAGCCCCAGCATTTT.

This clonotype has more than one count but fewer than ten. This chain links TRBV20-1 with TRBJ2-3; 8 bases fit TRBD2. Germline values: CDR1 DFQATT, CDR2 SNEGSKA (reference sequence). This CDR3 is 14 amino acids long. V lost 6 bases and J lost 1; bases outside the gene matches: 6. The DNA for the CDR3 is TGCAGTGCCCTCAGCGGGAGAGGCACAGATACGCAGTATTTT. Translation gives CSALSGRGTDTQYF.